One sample yielded the 26 T cell receptor beta chains listed below, sequenced in a study of tumor and adjacent non-tumor tissue in lung cancer. Three rounds of nested PCR, following a modified ARM-PCR protocol, produced the TCRbeta library. TCRdb re-analysed the multiplex PCR reads in MiXCR, keeping a single row per CDR3 protein. The table records 65,000 to 95,000 distinct CDR3 sequences, nearly 70% of them present only once. The template was RNA from unsorted bulk tissue. Material: lung tumor tissue. The source is a woman in her sixties or seventies with non-small cell lung cancer.

Comment on this clonotype: The junction differs from germline at one of its ends, possibly a read error. The V call is TRBV24-1, the J call TRBJ2-3; 8 bases fit TRBD1. CDR3 length equals 17 residues. CDR1 KGHDR and CDR2 SFDVKD come from the germline V gene. As DNA, the CDR3 is TGTGCCACCAGTGATCCTGCAGGGGGCATGTGGACAGATACACAGTATTTT. It encodes CATSDPAGGMWTDTQYF.

As regards this clonotype: A much larger clone lies a single base off, so this may be a read error. This sequence joins TRBV29-1 and TRBJ2-5; either TRBD1 or TRBD2 may supply D (6 bases each). The CDR3 covers 13 residues. Germline CDR1 and CDR2: SQVTM and ANQGSEA. Trimming shortened V by 8 bases and J by 4 bases, and 17 bases separated the two germline ends. The CDR3 DNA reads TGCAGCTTCGGAACAGGGAGGAGAGAGACCCAGTACTTC. This gives the protein CSFGTGRRETQYF.

Concerning this clonotype: A much larger clone lies one base from this, so it may be a read error. The genes are TRBV20-1 and TRBJ2-3; 13 bases are a match to TRBD2. CDR1 is DFQATT and CDR2 is SNEGSKA in the germline V gene (reference sequence). This CDR3 is 15 amino acids long. The CDR3 loop reads CSADSGLAGRDTQCF. The CDR3 DNA sequence: TGCAGTGCTGATTCGGGACTAGCGGGGAGGGATACGCAGTGTTTT.

In regard to this clonotype: This may come from a read error, since a much larger clone is one base off. The V and J genes are TRBV20-1 and TRBJ2-1; a possible D gene is TRBD2 (5 bases). The germline V gene has CDR1 DFQATT and CDR2 SNEGSKA (reference sequence). This CDR3 has 12 residues. The V end lost 7 bases, the J end lost 6 bases, and 13 bases lay between the germline ends. CDR3 in DNA: TGCAGTGAGCCTCTAGCTGCCAATGAGCAGTTCTTC. Residues: CSEPLAANEQFF.

On this clonotype itself: Here the CDR3 omits its conserved ending phenylalanine or tryptophan, so a read error is the likely source. The DNA is left out, because the CDR3 cannot be placed on it with certainty; the CDR3 is given as TCRdb lists it. The V call is TRBV11-1, the J call TRBJ1-2. Germline V gene data show CDR1 as SGHAT and CDR2 as FQDESV (reference sequence). The CDR3 spans 14 residues, counting both ends. The CDR3 loop is CANSHSGVGYGYII.

The chain employs TRBV5-6 and TRBJ2-3; 7 bases line up with TRBD1. The CDR3 runs 14 residues. V gave up 6 bases and J gave up 6 bases; unmatched junction bases: 10. From germline, CDR1 is SGHDT and CDR2 YYEEEE. The DNA for the CDR3 is TGTGCCAGCACCCGGGACAGCAACACTGATACGCAGTATTTT. Translated, it gives CASTRDSNTDTQYF.

This clonotype was detected once. A read error is possible here, since a much larger clone lies one base away. The chain couples TRBV7-9 to TRBJ2-5, with TRBD2 identical over 12 bases. V trimming: 4 bases; J trimming: 3 bases; junction bases outside the gene matches: 0. Germline CDR1 and CDR2: SEHNR and FQNEAQ (reference sequence). CDR3 size: 14 residues. The CDR3 nucleotides read TGTGCCAGCAGCTGGACTAGCGGGAAAGAGACCCAGTACTTC. Protein sequence: CASSWTSGKETQYF.

This clonotype has only a few counts. A much larger clone is a single base away; this may be a read error. The chain joins TRBV13 to TRBJ2-7; 9 nucleotides line up with TRBD1. The germline V gene encodes CDR1 PRHDT and CDR2 FYEKMQ (reference sequence). The V gene end was trimmed by 4 bases and the J gene end by 6 bases; junction bases not matched to a gene: 7. This CDR3 spans 14 amino acids. CDR3 amino acids: CASSSNRTGAEQYF. CDR3 bases: TGTGCCAGCAGCTCCAACCGGACAGGGGCCGAGCAGTACTTC.

Turning to this clonotype: A much larger clone is a single base away; this may be a read error. The J gene is TRBJ1-2, the V gene TRBV29-1, with D possibly being TRBD1 (5 bases). The length of the CDR3 is 14 residues. Germline V gene sequence: CDR1 SQVTM, CDR2 ANQGSEA. The CDR3 region has the DNA TGCAGCGTTGAGGATGACAGAGCTAAATATGACTACACCTTC. Amino acids: CSVEDDRAKYDYTF. Supplemented by reference TRBV29-1 and TRBJ1-2, the full variable domain reads SAVISQKPSRDICQRGTSLTIQCQVDSQVTMMFWYRQQPGQSLTLIATANQGSEATYESGFVIDKFPISRPNLTFSTLTVSNMSPEDSSIYLCSVEDDRAKYDYTFGSGTRLTVV.

This clonotype appeared a few times. A junction end diverges from the germline sequence, so it may reflect a read error. The chain recombines TRBV4-2 with TRBJ1-2; D unresolved. The CDR3 is 18 residues long. From germline, CDR1 is LGHNA and CDR2 YNFKEQ. This CDR3 is CASSQDRRAVAELHGYTF. The DNA for the CDR3 is TGTGCCAGCAGCCAAGATAGGAGAGCCGTAGCTGAGCTTCATGGATACACCTTC.

V gene TRBV20-1 combines with J gene TRBJ2-2, with 10 bases that match TRBD2. With 5 bases clipped from V and 2 bases from J, the junction kept 2 bases outside the gene matches. The CDR3 covers 14 residues. From germline, CDR1 is DFQATT and CDR2 SNEGSKA (reference sequence). CDR3 amino acids: CSAQREGNTGELFF. CDR3 nucleotides: TGCAGTGCTCAGCGGGAGGGAAACACCGGGGAGCTGTTTTTT.

This clonotype was seen more than once but under ten times. This sequence joins TRBV20-1 and TRBJ2-7, with D possibly being TRBD1 (5 bases). The CDR3 contains 11 residues. V was clipped by 5 bases and J by 4 bases, with 9 bases between them. Germline V CDR1 and CDR2: DFQATT, SNEGSKA (reference sequence). The chain's CDR3 is CSAPTGYEQYF. The CDR3 DNA is TGCAGTGCTCCCACAGGATACGAGCAGTACTTC.

This clonotype occurred once. This chain links TRBV7-3 with TRBJ2-2; D not certain. Germline V CDR1 and CDR2: SGHTA, FQGTGA. This CDR3 has 14 amino acids. The V end lost 2 bases, the J end lost 4 bases, and 8 bases lay between the germline ends. Here the CDR3 reads CASSLVGFTGELFF. The CDR3 nucleotides read TGTGCCAGCAGCTTAGTGGGTTTCACCGGGGAGCTGTTTTTT.

This clonotype was counted many times. The rearrangement joins TRBV10-3 to TRBJ2-1; D possibly corresponds to TRBD2 (6 bases). The CDR3 has 15 residues. Germline V CDR1 and CDR2: ENHRY, SYGVKD. Trimming took off 7 bases at V and 7 bases at J, with 20 bases between the two ends. The CDR3 sequence is CAITDGWEAGNEQFF. In DNA, the CDR3 is TGTGCCATCACTGATGGGTGGGAGGCTGGGAATGAGCAGTTCTTC.

Worth noting for this clonotype: It may be a read error: a sequence one base away is much more abundant. The V call is TRBV30, the J call TRBJ1-1; maybe TRBD1 (5 bases). This CDR3 has 15 amino acids. Germline assignment: CDR1 GTSNPN and CDR2 SVGIG (reference sequence). CDR3 nucleotide sequence: TGTGCCTGGGTAGACGGATTACCCGAGGACACTGAAGCTGTCTTT. Encoded protein: CAWVDGLPEDTEAVF.

A word on this clonotype: The germline gene is not matched at one end of the junction; a read error may be the cause. The chain links TRBV30 to TRBJ1-1; maybe TRBD1 (5 bases). Germline values: CDR1 GTSNPN, CDR2 SVGIG (reference sequence). This CDR3 has 13 residues. This chain's CDR3 is CAWSGGLNTEALF. Here the CDR3 DNA reads TGCGCCTGGAGTGGGGGGTTAAACACTGAAGCTCTCTTT.

This clonotype was seen a single time. The chain employs TRBV20-1 and TRBJ2-2; 7 bases fit TRBD2. The CDR3 length is 15 residues. V shed 4 bases and J 8 bases; nucleotides not matched to a gene: 13. Looked up from germline, CDR1 is DFQATT and CDR2 is SNEGSKA (reference sequence). The chain's CDR3 is CSATVGGSVSGELFF. In DNA, the CDR3 is TGCAGTGCTACCGTTGGCGGGAGTGTATCAGGGGAGCTGTTTTTT.

A remark on this clonotype: Because the CDR3 is missing its conserved closing phenylalanine or tryptophan, this is likely a read error. The limits of the CDR3 on the DNA are not certain, so only TCRdb's listed CDR3 is given. CDR3 amino acids: CASSLWGESIYEHYY. The chain uses TRBV28 and TRBJ2-7; whether TRBD1, the table's D call, matches the DNA was not checked. The germline CDR1 and CDR2 sequences are MDHEN and SYDVKM. The CDR3 length is 15 residues, termini included.

A word on this clonotype: The junction and the germline gene differ at one end; a read error may be behind it. The V gene is TRBV5-4, the J gene TRBJ2-4, with a tentative D call TRBD2 (5 bases). Germline loops: CDR1 SGHNT, CDR2 YYREEE (reference sequence). The CDR3 runs 17 residues. CDR3 protein: CASSLEGVGREKNIQYF. The CDR3 DNA follows: TGTGCCAGCAGCTTGGAGGGTGTGGGTAGGGAGAAAAACATTCAATACTTC. Based on the CDR3 plus reference TRBV5-4 and TRBJ2-4, the full variable domain is ETGVTQSPTHLIKTRGQQVTLRCSSQSGHNTVSWYQQALGQGPQFIFQYYREEENGRGNFPPRFSGLQFPNYSSELNVNALELDDSALYLCASSLEGVGREKNIQYFGAGTRLSVL.

This rearrangement joins TRBV12-3 or TRBV12-4 to TRBJ2-3; maybe TRBD2 (6 bases). The length of the CDR3 is 14 residues. With 11 bases removed from V and 5 bases from J, the gap between germline ends came to 20 bases. CDR3 bases: TGTGCCTGCTCCTCGGGAGTGGGCATAGATACGCAGTATTTT. Its protein product is CACSSGVGIDTQYF.

This clonotype was counted once. This sequence joins TRBV6-6 and TRBJ2-7, with D perhaps matching TRBD1 (5 bases). Trimming left V 8 bases short and J 3 bases short, with 11 bases between. The CDR3 is 12 amino acids. Germline CDR1 and CDR2: MNHNY and SVGAGI (reference sequence). CDR3 nucleotide sequence: TGTGCCAGCTGGCAGGGTAACTACGAGCAGTACTTC. It specifies CASWQGNYEQYF.

The gene calls are TRBV12-3 or TRBV12-4 and TRBJ2-1; unclear D gene. The DNA end favors TRBJ2-7, so the J call may be wrong. The CDR3 is 13 residues long. CDR3 sequence (DNA): TGTGCCAGCAGTTTATCCCCCAACGATGAGCAGTACTTC. It yields the protein CASSLSPNDEQYF.

As concerns this clonotype: This may stem from a read error, because a much larger clone lies one nucleotide away. The rearrangement joins TRBV11-2 to TRBJ1-3; D is unclear. The CDR3 runs 13 residues. Germline V gene lookup returns CDR1 SGHAT and CDR2 FQNNGV. The CDR3 sequence: CASSLDLGNTICF. The CDR3, as DNA: TGTGCCAGCAGCTTAGATCTCGGAAACACCATATGTTTT.

This clonotype was counted only a few times. The chain carries TRBV10-2 and TRBJ1-4; D perhaps matches TRBD1 (6 bases). The ends were cut back, 7 bases at V and 12 bases at J, with 18 bases in the middle. The V gene's germline CDR1 is WSHSY and CDR2 SAAADI. This CDR3 is built from 13 residues. The DNA for the CDR3 is TGCGCCAGCACGGGACACCTTAACGAAGAACTGTTTTTT. This codes for CASTGHLNEELFF.

For this clonotype: As the CDR3 is not closed by the conserved phenylalanine or tryptophan, this likely results from a read error. CDR3 sequence (DNA): TGCACCACTACTAGCGGAAGCTCCTACGAGCAGTACTTA. Encoded protein: CTTTSGSSYEQYL. This chain links TRBV10-2 with TRBJ2-7; 8 bases map to TRBD2. This CDR3 spans 13 amino acids. The germline V gene encodes CDR1 WSHSY and CDR2 SAAADI.

About this clonotype: Given a much more abundant clone one base away, this may be a read error. The chain recombines TRBV10-3 with TRBJ1-5; D may be TRBD1 (5 bases). This CDR3 spans 15 amino acids. Looked up from germline, CDR1 is ENHRY and CDR2 is SYGVKD. CDR3 residues: CATQTEANSTQPQHF. CDR3 in DNA: TGTGCCACTCAGACAGAAGCTAATAGCACTCAGCCCCAGCATTTT.